This T cell receptor (beta chain) comes out of a study of T cell responses to AZD1222 COVID-19 vaccine. Broader study findings: Clonal diversity may have been underestimated in mostly white British donors. Repertoires were sampled only after the peak T cell response.

Pooled together were second doses at about 4 or about 12 weeks. V was shortened by 4 bases and J by 2 bases, with 17 bases between the two germline ends. CDR1 is MDHEN, CDR2 SYDVKM, per germline. CDR3 length: 16 residues. Turning to this clone: No antigen is known for it.

Clones were sequenced by immunoSEQ multiplex PCR, and TCRdb holds only the in-frame ones, with some missing. Here the sample spans fewer than 95,000 clones, approximately 89% being singletons. This sequence originates from an adult who received the AZD1222 COVID-19 vaccine. Sample: peripheral blood, taken 28 days after the second AZD1222 dose. This chain uses TRBV28 with TRBJ1-2; D remains unclear. CDR3 protein: CASSSIRRRNNYGYTF. The CDR3 DNA reads TGTGCCAGCAGTTCCATAAGGCGGCGGAACAACTATGGCTACACCTTC.